The 18 T cell receptor beta chains in this list originate from one sample, sequenced in a study of control samples from healthy donors and cancer patients. The method was immunoSEQ multiplex PCR; TCRdb's version includes in-frame clones alone and lacks a portion of them. The repertoire holds around 70,000 clones, with 75% to 90% as singletons. The sequenced sample consisted of PBMCs. These receptor sequences come from a woman aged 45-59 years with colorectal cancer.

The chain uses TRBV27 and TRBJ2-4; D is possibly TRBD1 (6 bases). The germline gives CDR1 MNHEY, CDR2 SMNVEV (reference sequence). Trimming stripped 5 bases from V and 2 bases from J, with 13 bases between. The CDR3 has 15 residues. The CDR3 loop reads CASSRDTNTKNIQYF. The DNA for the CDR3 is TGTGCCAGCAGTCGGGACACAAATACCAAAAACATTCAGTACTTC.

This chain connects TRBV6-2 or TRBV6-3 to TRBJ2-2; D tentatively reads TRBD1 or TRBD2 (5 bases each). CDR1 MNHEY and CDR2 SVGEGT come from the germline V gene. Trimming removed 5 bases from V and 3 bases from J, with 10 bases in between. The CDR3 has 14 amino acids. The chain's CDR3 is CASSPGAYTGELFF. The CDR3 DNA sequence: TGTGCCAGCAGTCCCGGGGCCTACACCGGGGAGCTGTTTTTT.

The V call is TRBV5-6, the J call TRBJ2-5; the match to TRBD1 covers 7 bases. The V segment lost 3 bases and the J segment 3 bases; nucleotides outside the gene matches: 5. Germline V lookup: CDR1 SGHDT, CDR2 YYEEEE. This CDR3 has 14 residues. The CDR3 protein is CASSSTGTEETQYF. The CDR3 DNA reads as TGTGCCAGCAGCTCTACCGGGACAGAAGAGACCCAGTACTTC.

The chain joins TRBV7-8 to TRBJ2-2; perhaps D is TRBD1 or TRBD2 (5 bases each). Per germline, CDR1 SGHVS and CDR2 FQNEAQ. The CDR3 spans 16 residues. The V end lost 5 bases, the J end lost 0 bases, and 13 bases lay between the germline ends. CDR3 loop: CASSPSGTANTGELFF. CDR3 DNA: TGTGCCAGCAGCCCCTCCGGGACGGCGAACACCGGGGAGCTGTTTTTT.

The chain combines TRBV7-2 with TRBJ2-5, with a possible D match to TRBD2 (5 bases). Germline CDR1 reads SGHTA; CDR2 reads FQGNSA. This CDR3 is 13 amino acids long. The V end lost 6 bases, the J end lost 5 bases, and 13 bases lay between the germline ends. CDR3 in amino acids: CASSRGLSETQYF. The CDR3 DNA reads as TGTGCCAGCAGTCGAGGGTTGTCGGAGACCCAGTACTTC.

The V and J genes are TRBV6-6 and TRBJ2-5, with a possible D match to TRBD1 (5 bases). In germline, CDR1 is MNHNY, CDR2 SVGAGI (reference sequence). V lost 5 bases to trimming and J lost 0 bases, with 16 bases between them. The CDR3 contains 16 residues. CDR3 sequence reads: CASSLETASYQETQYF. CDR3 sequence (DNA): TGTGCCAGCAGTCTAGAGACAGCATCGTACCAAGAGACCCAGTACTTC.

This clone was observed a handful of times. The chain employs TRBV11-3 and TRBJ2-3; the D is unclear. The V and J ends lost 1 base and 3 bases respectively, with 5 bases between them. The length of the CDR3 is 13 residues. Germline CDR1 reads SGHNT; CDR2 reads YENEEA. This CDR3 reads CASSLGQTDTQYF. CDR3 sequence (DNA): TGTGCCAGCAGCTTAGGGCAGACAGATACGCAGTATTTT.

The V and J genes are TRBV5-6 and TRBJ1-2; unclear D gene. Between the trimmed V and J ends, which lost 4 bases and 7 bases, there was a span of 8 bases. The CDR3 has 11 residues. The germline CDR1 and CDR2 sequences are SGHDT and YYEEEE. The CDR3 bases are TGTGCCAGCAGCATAGGACTTGGCTACACCTTC. Translation gives CASSIGLGYTF.

The chain combines TRBV25-1 with TRBJ1-2, with D uncertain. Trimming pared 6 bases from V and 4 bases from J, leaving 15 bases between. Germline V lookup: CDR1 MGHDK, CDR2 SYGVNS. This CDR3 has 14 amino acids. The CDR3 protein is CASSRSGSIYGYTF. CDR3 nucleotides: TGTGCCAGCAGCCGCTCCGGGTCCATCTATGGCTACACCTTC.

J is TRBJ2-3 and V is TRBV10-1; D is tentatively TRBD1 or TRBD2 (5 bases each). The CDR3 has 15 amino acids. V was cut by 0 bases and J by 1 base, with 8 bases left in between. Germline CDR1 and CDR2: WNHNN and SYGVQD (reference sequence). The CDR3 loop is CASSESGAGTDTQYF. DNA of the CDR3: TGCGCCAGCAGTGAGTCCGGGGCCGGCACAGATACGCAGTATTTT.

J is TRBJ1-4 and V is TRBV6-5, with 7 bases aligning to TRBD1. CDR1 and CDR2 (germline): MNHEY, SVGAGI. The CDR3 loop spans 15 amino acids. V was clipped by 5 bases and J by 7 bases; unmatched bases: 10. The CDR3 nucleotides read TGTGCCAGCAGTCGGACAGGTTGGGGACGTGAAAAACTGTTTTTT. Protein: CASSRTGWGREKLFF.

The chain is built from TRBV3-1 (or the pseudogene TRBV3-2) and TRBJ2-2, with TRBD2 matching over 9 bases. The CDR3 totals 15 residues. Germline V gene lookup returns CDR1 LGHDT and CDR2 YNNKEL (reference sequence). J was trimmed by 6 bases and V by 4 bases; bases with no gene match: 6. CDR3 protein: CASSPVAGVPGELFF. CDR3 coding DNA: TGTGCCAGCAGCCCGGTAGCGGGGGTTCCCGGGGAGCTGTTTTTT.

This clone was found once. The chain joins TRBV18 to TRBJ1-1; D is undetermined. CDR3 size: 16 residues. Germline V gene data show CDR1 as KGHSH and CDR2 as LQKENI. The V end was cut by 3 bases, the J end by 0 bases, with 14 bases between. CDR3 protein: CASSPGSRQMNTEAFF. The CDR3 coding sequence is TGTGCCAGCTCACCGGGTAGCCGACAAATGAACACTGAAGCTTTCTTT. The variable domain in full, with the rest retrieved from reference TRBV18 and TRBJ1-1, is NAGVMQNPRHLVRRRGQEARLRCSPMKGHSHVYWYRQLPEEGLKFMVYLQKENIIDESGMPKERFSAEFPKEGPSILRIQQVVRGDSAAYFCASSPGSRQMNTEAFFGQGTRLTVV.

CDR3 nucleotide sequence: TGCGCCAGCAGCCAAGGTTACGGGGGGGCTCGGATCATTACAGATACGCAGTATTTT. Its protein is CASSQGYGGARIITDTQYF. V usage is TRBV4-3 and J usage is TRBJ2-3; 8 bases map to TRBD2. V shed 1 base and J 3 bases; nucleotides not matched to a gene: 15. The length of the CDR3 is 19 residues. CDR1 and CDR2 from the germline V gene are LGHNA and YSLEER.

The V and J genes are TRBV6-5 and TRBJ1-2; D is undetermined. Trimming stripped 10 bases from V and 7 bases from J, with 13 bases between. The CDR3 is 11 amino acids. Germline CDR1 reads MNHEY; CDR2 reads SVGAGI. In DNA, the CDR3 is TGTGCCAACCGGGTGGATTTTGGCTACACCTTC. It encodes CANRVDFGYTF.

The chain has TRBV6-4 and TRBJ2-3; TRBD2 matches 10 bases. From germline, CDR1 is MRHNA and CDR2 SNTAGT. The length of the CDR3 is 15 residues. V shed 6 bases and J 0 bases; nucleotides not matched to a gene: 3. The CDR3 DNA reads as TGTGCCAGCAGCGAACTAGCGGGGAGCACAGATACGCAGTATTTT. It yields the protein CASSELAGSTDTQYF.

This chain uses TRBV6-5 with TRBJ1-1; the D gene is possibly TRBD1 (5 bases). CDR3 size: 15 residues. Trimming pared 7 bases from V and 5 bases from J, leaving 20 bases between. The germline V gene encodes CDR1 MNHEY and CDR2 SVGAGI. DNA of the CDR3: TGTGCCAGCACTCCCAATGGGGGGTTTCCGACTGAAGCTTTCTTT. Translated: CASTPNGGFPTEAFF.

The CDR3 here is CASNSERGGTNYGYTF. Written as DNA, the CDR3 is TGTGCCAGCAACTCTGAAAGGGGGGGTACTAACTATGGCTACACCTTC. V gene TRBV5-8 combines with J gene TRBJ1-2; a weak D match, TRBD1 (6 bases). Trimming shortened V by 6 bases and J by 0 bases, and 18 bases separated the two germline ends. The CDR3 spans 16 residues. Germline V gives CDR1 SGHTS, CDR2 YDEGEE.